Listed below are T cell receptor beta chains from one sample, sequenced in a study of neoadjuvant anti-PD-1 for oral cavity cancer. Some clones are missing from TCRdb's copy, which holds only in-frame ones; the method was immunoSEQ multiplex PCR. This sample has about 42,000 clones, with 65% to 85% found just once. The sequencing here drew on PBMCs, taken after nivolumab (anti-PD-1) treatment. These receptors were taken from a person aged 40-85 years with oral cavity squamous cell carcinoma. The CDR3 runs from the conserved cysteine through the conserved F or W. D genes are given only for firm matches. A clone size is listed for some rows: how often the clone was seen (once, few, many), or a class if it is expanded.

j_gene	v_gene	d_gene	abundance	CDR3aa	CDR3nt
TRBJ1-1	TRBV2	-	once	CASSGFGNTEAFF	TGTGCCAGCAGTGGGTTTGGGAACACTGAAGCTTTCTTT
TRBJ1-6	TRBV2	-	-	CASSESGGAKGSPLHF	TGTGCCAGCAGTGAAAGTGGCGGGGCCAAAGGGTCACCCCTCCACTTT
TRBJ2-1	TRBV6-5	TRBD1	-	CASSPGTGDYNEQFF	TGTGCCAGCAGTCCCGGGACAGGAGATTACAATGAGCAGTTCTTC
TRBJ2-3	TRBV15	-	-	CATSRDAQGRTDTQYF	TGTGCCACCAGCAGAGATGCCCAGGGGAGGACAGATACGCAGTATTTT
TRBJ1-1	TRBV6-1	-	once	CASSALGGDTEAFF	TGTGCCAGCAGCGCTCTTGGGGGCGACACTGAAGCTTTCTTT
TRBJ2-7	TRBV7-2	-	-	CASSPGAFDEQYF	TGTGCCAGCAGCCCCGGGGCCTTCGACGAGCAGTACTTC
TRBJ1-5	TRBV28	TRBD1	once	CASSLPGTGINQPQHF	TGTGCCAGCAGCCTCCCCGGGACAGGGATTAATCAGCCCCAGCATTTT
TRBJ2-1	TRBV7-3	-	-	CASSLGGPKFF	TGTGCCAGCAGCTTGGGAGGTCCGAAGTTCTTC
TRBJ1-1	TRBV7-9	TRBD1	large	CASSRPGQGARTEAFF	TGTGCCAGCAGCCGCCCGGGACAGGGGGCGAGAACTGAAGCTTTCTTT
TRBJ2-5	TRBV7-2	-	-	CASSTGLLQETQYF	TGTGCCAGCAGCACCGGACTTCTCCAAGAGACCCAGTACTTC
TRBJ2-7	TRBV19	-	-	CASSIQGSYEQYF	TGTGCCAGTAGTATACAGGGTTCCTACGAGCAGTACTTC
TRBJ1-6	TRBV5-1	-	-	CASRNQVSGSPLHF	TGCGCCAGCCGAAATCAAGTGAGCGGATCACCCCTCCACTTT
TRBJ2-3	TRBV18	TRBD1	-	CASSPDQGAGDTQYF	TGTGCCAGCTCACCTGATCAGGGGGCGGGGGATACGCAGTATTTT
TRBJ1-1	TRBV7-2	-	-	CASSLGHSNTEAFF	TGTGCCAGCAGCTTGGGACATTCGAACACTGAAGCTTTCTTT
TRBJ2-2	TRBV13	TRBD1	-	CASSLGTGVTGELFF	TGTGCCAGCAGCTTGGGGACAGGGGTCACCGGGGAGCTGTTTTTT
TRBJ1-6	TRBV6-5	-	-	CASREQGRNSPLHF	TGTGCCAGCAGGGAACAGGGACGGAATTCACCCCTCCACTTT
TRBJ1-1	TRBV19	-	-	CASSIGAGKAFF	TGTGCCAGTAGTATCGGAGCAGGGAAAGCTTTCTTT
TRBJ2-7	TRBV28	-	-	CASSPSGPSYEQYF	TGTGCCAGCAGCCCGTCGGGACCCTCCTACGAGCAGTACTTC
TRBJ1-2	TRBV6-5	TRBD1	once	CASIGDRTYGYTF	TGTGCCAGCATTGGGGACAGGACCTATGGCTACACCTTC
TRBJ2-1	TRBV5-6	-	few	CASSQGPTNEQFF	TGTGCCAGCTCCCAAGGGCCTACTAATGAGCAGTTCTTC
TRBJ2-1	TRBV5-6	-	-	CASSPGVSSYNEQFF	TGTGCCAGCAGCCCGGGGGTAAGCTCCTACAATGAGCAGTTCTTC
TRBJ1-3	TRBV19	-	-	CASSTTRSGNTIYF	TGTGCCAGTAGTACGACCCGCTCTGGAAACACCATATATTTT
TRBJ1-1	TRBV28	-	-	CASSLGFEAFF	TGTGCCAGCAGTTTGGGGTTTGAAGCTTTCTTT
TRBJ2-1	TRBV2	-	-	CASTERGNEQFF	TGTGCCAGCACCGAACGGGGCAATGAGCAGTTCTTC
TRBJ2-1	TRBV7-3	TRBD2	-	CASSSKAWTSGRSNEQFF	TGTGCCAGCAGCTCGAAAGCTTGGACTAGCGGGAGGAGCAATGAGCAGTTCTTC
TRBJ1-4	TRBV28	-	-	CASSLVSDNEKLFF	TGTGCCAGCAGTTTAGTATCCGATAATGAAAAACTGTTTTTT
TRBJ2-5	TRBV5-1	-	-	CASSLARGRETQYF	TGCGCCAGCAGCTTGGCTAGGGGTAGGGAGACCCAGTACTTC
TRBJ1-1	TRBV19	-	-	CASSGGRNTEAFF	TGTGCCAGTAGCGGAGGACGGAACACTGAAGCTTTCTTT
TRBJ2-3	TRBV27	TRBD2	medium-sized	CASRRRETVTDTQYF	TGTGCCAGCCGCCGGCGGGAGACGGTCACAGATACGCAGTATTTT
TRBJ2-1	TRBV27	TRBD2	few	CASSPPPAGVREQFF	TGTGCCAGCAGTCCCCCTCCAGCGGGGGTCAGGGAGCAGTTCTTC
TRBJ1-2	TRBV4-1	-	-	CASSLGTYGYTF	TGCGCCAGCAGTTTAGGGACGTATGGCTACACCTTC
TRBJ1-2	TRBV7-2	TRBD1	-	CASSMTGENYGYTF	TGTGCCAGCAGCATGACAGGGGAGAACTATGGCTACACCTTC
TRBJ2-4	TRBV5-4	TRBD1	-	CASSGGQGVFDIQYF	TGTGCCAGCAGCGGGGGACAGGGGGTTTTTGACATTCAGTACTTC
TRBJ1-4	TRBV5-1	-	-	CASSLAVGEKLFF	TGCGCCAGCAGCTTGGCCGTGGGAGAAAAACTGTTTTTT
TRBJ1-5	TRBV19	-	-	CASGLRDNRSNQPQHF	TGTGCCAGTGGACTCCGGGACAATCGTAGCAATCAGCCCCAGCATTTT
TRBJ2-3	TRBV29-1	TRBD2	-	CSVPGTSGFTDTQYF	TGCAGCGTGCCGGGGACTAGCGGGTTCACAGATACGCAGTATTTT
TRBJ2-2	TRBV27	TRBD2	-	CASSPIPLADNPTGELFF	TGTGCCAGCAGTCCTATCCCACTAGCGGACAACCCCACCGGGGAGCTGTTTTTT
TRBJ2-1	TRBV13	-	-	CASSLLAAHNEQFF	TGTGCCAGCAGCCTCTTAGCGGCTCACAATGAGCAGTTCTTC
TRBJ2-1	TRBV11-3	TRBD1	-	CASSLRGTGGNEQFF	TGTGCCAGCAGCTTAAGGGGGACAGGTGGTAATGAGCAGTTCTTC
TRBJ2-1	TRBV10-2	-	-	CASGPSGAGPIEQFF	TGCGCCAGCGGCCCTTCGGGAGCTGGCCCGATTGAGCAGTTCTTC
TRBJ1-1	TRBV2	-	few	CASSDERVVTEAFF	TGTGCCAGCAGTGATGAAAGGGTGGTCACTGAAGCTTTCTTT
TRBJ2-7	TRBV2	-	-	CASSEQGTTYEQYF	TGTGCCAGCAGTGAACAGGGGACTACATACGAGCAGTACTTC
TRBJ1-1	TRBV6-6	-	-	CASKSGPLVHTEAFF	TGTGCCAGCAAATCGGGACCGCTCGTTCACACTGAAGCTTTCTTT
TRBJ2-7	TRBV14	-	-	CASSLRDGSYEQYF	TGTGCCAGCAGCCTTCGGGACGGGTCTTACGAGCAGTACTTC
TRBJ2-7	TRBV18	-	once	CASSPPDFSYEQYF	TGTGCCAGCTCACCACCTGACTTCTCCTACGAGCAGTACTTC
TRBJ1-1	TRBV29-1	-	medium-sized	CSVVQGLTTEAFF	TGCAGCGTTGTGCAGGGGCTAACCACTGAAGCTTTCTTT
TRBJ2-7	TRBV6-5	-	-	CASSYSSGGGYEQYF	TGTGCCAGCAGTTATTCCTCAGGGGGAGGCTACGAGCAGTACTTC
TRBJ2-7	TRBV11-2	-	few	CASSLGDVYEQYF	TGTGCCAGCAGCCTCGGGGACGTCTACGAGCAGTACTTC
TRBJ1-4	TRBV5-1	-	-	CASSFAGQRNEKLFF	TGCGCCAGCAGCTTCGCGGGACAACGGAATGAAAAACTGTTTTTT
TRBJ1-4	TRBV2	-	-	CASSEKVGLFF	TGTGCCAGCAGTGAAAAGGTTGGCCTGTTTTTT
TRBJ1-1	TRBV5-5	TRBD1	once	CASSLRTGNTEAFF	TGTGCCAGCAGCTTGCGGACAGGGAACACTGAAGCTTTCTTT
TRBJ1-1	TRBV4-2	TRBD1	-	CASSQGQMLMNTEAFF	TGTGCCAGCAGCCAGGGACAGATGCTCATGAACACTGAAGCTTTCTTT
TRBJ2-7	TRBV7-2	-	-	CASSSNWGGGEQYF	TGTGCCAGCAGCTCGAACTGGGGAGGAGGCGAGCAGTACTTC
TRBJ1-1	TRBV4-1	-	once	CASSQDQGSRNTEAFF	TGCGCCAGCAGCCAAGATCAGGGTTCAAGAAACACTGAAGCTTTCTTT
TRBJ1-3	TRBV4-1	-	-	CASSQERGAGGNTIYF	TGCGCCAGCAGCCAAGAGAGGGGTGCTGGTGGAAACACCATATATTTT
TRBJ2-6	TRBV11-1	-	-	CASSLEGFSGANVLTF	TGTGCCAGCAGCTTAGAGGGCTTCTCTGGGGCCAACGTCCTGACTTTC
TRBJ2-7	TRBV29-1	TRBD2	-	CSVELAGTTLSSYEQYF	TGCAGCGTTGAGTTGGCCGGGACTACCCTAAGCTCCTACGAGCAGTACTTC
TRBJ2-7	TRBV6-1	-	-	CASSDGQGLYEQYF	TGTGCCAGCAGTGACGGGCAGGGACTCTACGAGCAGTACTTC